The 18 T cell receptor beta chains in this list originate from one sample, sequenced in a study of blood T cell repertoires in COVID-19 (dated by TCRdb to 2018 to 2020). The library was built by means of the immunoSEQ multiplex PCR assay. TCRdb mirrors the immuneACCESS table, restricted to in-frame sequences. Some clones are absent from its copies; in checked studies, under half trace to an unresolved V gene, and the reason for the others is unknown. The sample data list 90,000 to 150,000 clones, and around nine tenths of these were observed just once. The ten largest account for 19% of the sample. The sequenced material came from peripheral blood. The source of these receptors is a human donor with acute or convalescent COVID-19. The donor label of this sample is uncertain.

V is TRBV27 and J is TRBJ2-1; 7 bases fit TRBD1. Germline V gene sequence: CDR1 MNHEY, CDR2 SMNVEV (reference sequence). This CDR3 is built from 14 residues. V was clipped by 6 bases and J by 6 bases; unmatched bases: 8. The CDR3 sequence is CASSQTRDSNEQFF. CDR3 nucleotide sequence: TGTGCCAGCAGCCAAACCCGGGACAGCAATGAGCAGTTCTTC.

The chain combines TRBV19 with TRBJ1-1, with D possibly TRBD1 on 6 matching bases. V was cut by 5 bases and J by 3 bases, with 13 bases left in between. Per germline, CDR1 LNHDA and CDR2 SQIVND (reference sequence). The length of the CDR3 is 14 residues. CDR3 coding DNA: TGTGCCAGTAGTCCGTTGGGGGCGGACACTGAAGCTTTCTTT. It codes for CASSPLGADTEAFF.

CDR3 region: CASSGQQGREKLFF. DNA for the CDR3: TGTGCCAGCTCAGGTCAACAGGGGAGGGAAAAACTGTTTTTT. V and J are TRBV6-6 and TRBJ1-4; 7 nucleotides align to TRBD1. CDR1 is MNHNY and CDR2 is SVGAGI in the germline V gene (reference sequence). V was clipped by 8 bases and J by 8 bases; unmatched bases: 11. This CDR3 is 14 amino acids long.

V and J are TRBV6-5 and TRBJ2-5; 7 bases map to TRBD1. The J segment lost 5 bases and the V segment lost 5 bases, leaving 8 bases of the junction unmatched. CDR1 MNHEY and CDR2 SVGAGI come from the germline V gene. CDR3 length: 14 amino acids. The CDR3 reads CASSREWTGETQYF. Here the CDR3 DNA reads TGTGCCAGCAGTAGAGAATGGACAGGCGAGACCCAGTACTTC.

The V gene is TRBV7-3, the J gene TRBJ2-5, with 7 nucleotides matching TRBD1. Germline-derived CDR1 and CDR2 are SGHTA and FQGTGA. Trimming cost V 2 bases and J 3 bases; bases outside gene matches: 0. The CDR3 consists of 13 residues. The CDR3 sequence is CASSLQGEETQYF. CDR3 sequence (DNA): TGTGCCAGCAGCTTACAGGGGGAAGAGACCCAGTACTTC.

This sequence joins TRBV10-3 and TRBJ2-2; 9 nucleotides line up with TRBD1. Germline trimming cut 6 bases from V and 6 bases from J; bases unmatched to any gene: 11. Germline V gives CDR1 ENHRY, CDR2 SYGVKD. CDR3 size: 16 residues. CDR3 amino acids: CAIRDTGGAGPGELFF. The CDR3 nucleotides are TGTGCCATCAGGGATACAGGGGGCGCCGGACCCGGGGAGCTGTTTTTT.

The rearrangement joins TRBV6-2 or TRBV6-3 to TRBJ2-7; 10 positions agree with TRBD2. This CDR3 contains 15 residues. V lost 3 bases to trimming and J lost 7 bases; unmatched junction nucleotides: 9. Germline CDR1 reads MNHEY; CDR2 reads SVGEGT. CDR3 sequence: CASSYSSGGAREQYF. The CDR3 DNA reads as TGTGCCAGCAGTTATTCGAGCGGGGGGGCCCGGGAGCAGTACTTC.

As to this clone: The junction departs from the called germline gene at one end, perhaps through a read error. This chain uses TRBV28 with TRBJ1-1, with D maybe TRBD1 (5 bases). Germline CDR1 is MDHEN and CDR2 is SYDVKM. The CDR3 is 12 residues long. The CDR3 region has the DNA TGTGCCAGCAGTCGCAGAACCGGCAGGGTAGGCTTT. Translation gives CASSRRTGRVGF.

The genes are TRBV28 and TRBJ2-7; D remains ambiguous. The CDR3 is 13 residues long. Germline V gives CDR1 MDHEN, CDR2 SYDVKM. V was cut by 4 bases and J by 5 bases, with 12 bases left in between. CDR3 protein: CASSSLQPHEQYF. DNA for the CDR3: TGTGCCAGCAGTTCTTTACAGCCTCACGAGCAGTACTTC.

The chain carries TRBV28 and TRBJ2-3, with 8 bases lining up with TRBD1. This CDR3 is 13 amino acids long. V was clipped by 6 bases and J by 4 bases; unmatched bases: 3. CDR1 MDHEN and CDR2 SYDVKM come from the germline V gene. CDR3 nucleotides: TGTGCCAGCAGGAGGACAGGGCCAGATACGCAGTATTTT. Its translation: CASRRTGPDTQYF.

This sequence joins TRBV5-6 and TRBJ2-5; TRBD2 might be the D (6 bases). This CDR3 comprises 15 residues. Trimming removed 4 bases from V and 3 bases from J, with 16 bases in between. From germline, CDR1 is SGHDT and CDR2 YYEEEE. This chain's CDR3 is CASSKTRGWEETQYF. CDR3 nucleotide sequence: TGTGCCAGCAGCAAGACCCGGGGGTGGGAAGAGACCCAGTACTTC.

The chain joins TRBV11-2 to TRBJ2-7; 8 bases are shared with TRBD1. The CDR3 extends over 15 amino acids. J gave up 2 bases and V 4 bases, and 7 bases lay outside the gene matches. Germline CDR1 reads SGHAT; CDR2 reads FQNNGV. The CDR3 DNA reads as TGTGCCAGCAGCTGGAGCCGGGACAGGACCTACGAGCAGTACTTC. It encodes CASSWSRDRTYEQYF.

The V gene is TRBV5-1, the J gene TRBJ1-1; D is unresolved. CDR1 SGHRS and CDR2 YFSETQ come from the germline V gene. The ends were cut back, 5 bases at V and 0 bases at J, with 17 bases in the middle. The CDR3 loop spans 16 amino acids. CDR3 nucleotide sequence: TGCGCCAGCAGTCCCCCGGAGGTACATCTGAACACTGAAGCTTTCTTT. Translated: CASSPPEVHLNTEAFF.

The chain uses TRBV28 and TRBJ2-7; D unresolved. The CDR3 extends over 13 amino acids. The germline CDR1 and CDR2 sequences are MDHEN and SYDVKM. The V gene lost 2 bases and the J gene lost 4 bases, with 9 bases spanning the gap. The CDR3 nucleotides are TGTGCCAGCAGTTTAATTTCGAGGTACGAGCAGTACTTC. This encodes CASSLISRYEQYF.

The rearrangement uses TRBV7-9 and TRBJ1-5, with no clear D. The CDR3 contains 12 residues. V was pared by 3 bases and J by 4 bases, with 4 bases between. Germline V gene sequence: CDR1 SEHNR, CDR2 FQNEAQ (reference sequence). The CDR3 bases are TGTGCCAGCAGCTTTAATAATCAGCCCCAGCATTTT. Translation gives CASSFNNQPQHF.

CDR3 bases: TGCGCCAGCAGCCAAGATGGGACAGGAGTAGCCGATGGGAGTCGGAATTCACCCCTCCACTTT. Its translation: CASSQDGTGVADGSRNSPLHF. The chain recombines TRBV4-1 with TRBJ1-6; 8 positions agree with TRBD1. CDR1 is MGHRA, CDR2 YSYEKL, per germline. V shed 0 bases and J 7 bases; nucleotides not matched to a gene: 20. The CDR3 runs to 21 residues.

This clone was observed a few times. Here the CDR3 reads CASSPDRVPGNTIYF. For the CDR3, the DNA is TGTGCCAGCAGCCCTGACAGGGTTCCTGGAAACACCATATATTTT. The chain links TRBV11-2 to TRBJ1-3, with 7 bases aligning to TRBD1. Germline CDR1 reads SGHAT; CDR2 reads FQNNGV. There are 15 residues in the CDR3. Losses at the gene ends were 5 bases for V and 2 bases for J; bases not matched to a gene: 6.

CDR3 nucleotides: TGTGCCTGGGCAGGGGGCGCCGGGCAGCCCCAGCATTTT. Translation: CAWAGGAGQPQHF. The chain combines TRBV30 with TRBJ1-5; the match to TRBD1 covers 8 bases. Losses at the gene ends were 5 bases for V and 7 bases for J; bases not matched to a gene: 7. Germline values: CDR1 GTSNPN, CDR2 SVGIG (reference sequence). This CDR3 is built from 13 residues.